This T cell receptor beta chain emerged from a study of T-cell reconstitution after alpha-beta-depleted transplantation in children. Points from the study as a whole: Where alpha-beta T cells came from about two months after transplant was reportedly several hundred expanded graft clones. At day 60, the high TCRbeta diversity found in some patients originated from recipient T cells and thymic progenitors that had survived. When one year had passed after transplant, most T-cell counts and diversity came from newly produced T cells.

This clonotype was counted many times. The antigen is not known. The TCRbeta library was prepared with unique molecular identifiers. TCRdb re-derived calls from the PCR reads in MiXCR, one entry per CDR3 protein. This sample carries around 800,000 distinct CDR3 sequences, less than 20% of them seen once, and the ten largest clones take 5%. The V and J ends lost 5 bases and 3 bases respectively, with 14 bases between them. This CDR3 spans 15 amino acids. Germline assignment: CDR1 MGHRA and CDR2 YSYEKL. The V and J genes are TRBV4-1 and TRBJ2-1; D gene ambiguous. This clonotype originated in a male patient aged 10-17 years who had a stem cell transplant for acute lymphoblastic leukemia, so the T cells may come from the graft donor. This specimen consisted of PBMCs, mostly from graft donor cells, obtained 360 days after TCRalphabeta/CD19-depleted stem cell transplant. Written as DNA, the CDR3 is TGCGCCAGCAGCGGAATAGGCGTTTACTACAATGAGCAGTTCTTC. Translation gives CASSGIGVYYNEQFF.